This T cell receptor beta chain appears in the sequencing data of a study of CD8+CD57+ T cells in acquired aplastic anemia (dated by TCRdb to 2017 to 2018). Context from the whole study: Extracted DNA from sorted CD4+ and CD8+ cells averaged 3.2 ug, ranging from about 0.2 to 30 ug. CD8+CD57+ expansion was defined as frequency above the mean frequency observed in healthy subjects. The investigation overall reported the following: Around 27 CD8+ CDR3 sequences were found in both patients and controls but appeared to be highly expressed in patients and within the immunodominant clones of the patients. CD8+ Simpson's diversity did not differ significantly between patients and healthy controls (P=0.060).

Details on this clonotype: No antigen is known for it. No much larger clone exists at a distance of one base, and base qualities are not known.

Expansion of CD8+CD57+ cells had been shown by flow cytometry in the patients chosen for sequencing. Every patient had a diagnosis of severe acquired aplastic anemia based on International Study of Aplastic Anemia and Agranulocytosis and Camitta criteria. At the time blood was sampled, none of the patients had received any therapy. TCR repertoires of sorted CD4+ and CD8+ blood T cells from severe aplastic anemia patients and healthy subjects were deep-sequenced in the study. Patients were enrolled in the USA under clinicaltrials.gov protocols 00001620, 01623167, 00001397, 00071045, 00081523 and 00961064. Ficoll-Paque density gradient centrifugation was used to isolate peripheral blood mononuclear cells. CD4+ and CD8+ T cells were sorted by FACS or magnetic beads before DNA extraction. TCR beta VDJ combination and CDR3 sequence profiling used genomic DNA as the template. TCR repertoire sequencing was run on an Illumina HiSeq 2000. The paper's data handling went like this. TRBV/TRBJ rearrangement plots, CDR3 size and DJ length profiles, and Simpson's diversity index were used to assess repertoires. The immunodominant clone was defined as the most abundant DNA sequence in deep sequencing data. CDR3 amino acid sequences were checked for sharing between subjects and were compared against published repertoires and the VDJdb database. TCRdb cleaned the public reads at Q25 with fastp, built clones with MiXCR and kept in-frame beta chains. When rows share a CDR3 protein, they turn into one entry using the most common DNA and genes. These V and J calls are TCRdb output, not the study's own analysis. The sample data list 150,000 to 200,000 distinct CDR3 sequences, and around 48% of these were observed just once. The biggest ten clones account for about 2% of the sample.

The CDR3 has 12 amino acids, counting the end cysteine and phenylalanine. Here the CDR3 DNA is all that survives: 36 bases in frame from base 1. Trimming removed 6 bases from V and 5 bases from J, leaving 10 bases between the germline ends. Taken from the germline V gene, the CDR1 and CDR2 loops are MGHDK and SYGVNS. This TCR was sampled from a human donor with aplastic anemia. This receptor chain uses TRBV25-1 and TRBJ1-1; D gene: possibly TRBD1, on 6 matching bases. Input material: sorted CD4+, CD8+, or CD8+CD57+ T cells (not recorded which) from PBMCs. The CDR3 corresponds to CASRDSWTEAFF. The bases are TGTGCCAGCAGGGACAGCTGGACTGAAGCTTTCTTT.